The text below deals with one TCR beta chain. The data were obtained in a study of control samples from healthy donors and cancer patients. CDR1 LGHNA and CDR2 YSLEER come from the germline V gene. The junction had 6 bases not matched to a gene; V was cut back by 6 bases and J by 5 bases. The CDR3 totals 15 residues. The data were produced by immunoSEQ multiplex PCR, yet TCRdb's version contains in-frame clones alone and is incomplete. The table lists around 100,000 clones, over 75% of them singletons. The clonotype originates from a woman between 45 and 65 years old in good health. Sequencing used blood. This chain uses TRBV4-3 with TRBJ2-3; 12 positions agree with TRBD2. The CDR3 nucleotides read TGCGCCAGCAGTTACTCTAGCGGGAGGGTAGATACGCAGTATTTT. Its translation: CASSYSSGRVDTQYF.